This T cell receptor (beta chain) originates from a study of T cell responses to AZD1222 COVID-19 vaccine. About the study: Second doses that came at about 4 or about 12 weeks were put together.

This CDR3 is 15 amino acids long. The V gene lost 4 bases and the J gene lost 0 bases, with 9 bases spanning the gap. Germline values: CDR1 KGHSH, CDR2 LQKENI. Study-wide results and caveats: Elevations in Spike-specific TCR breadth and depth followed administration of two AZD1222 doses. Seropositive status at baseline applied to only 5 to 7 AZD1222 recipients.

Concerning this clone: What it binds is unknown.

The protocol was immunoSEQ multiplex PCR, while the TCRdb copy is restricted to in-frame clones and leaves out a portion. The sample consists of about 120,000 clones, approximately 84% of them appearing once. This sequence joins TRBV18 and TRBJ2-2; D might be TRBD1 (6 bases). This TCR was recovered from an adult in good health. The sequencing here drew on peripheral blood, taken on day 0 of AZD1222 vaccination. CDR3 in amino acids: CASSLQGPNTGELFF. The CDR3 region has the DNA TGTGCCAGCTCACTACAGGGCCCGAACACCGGGGAGCTGTTTTTT.